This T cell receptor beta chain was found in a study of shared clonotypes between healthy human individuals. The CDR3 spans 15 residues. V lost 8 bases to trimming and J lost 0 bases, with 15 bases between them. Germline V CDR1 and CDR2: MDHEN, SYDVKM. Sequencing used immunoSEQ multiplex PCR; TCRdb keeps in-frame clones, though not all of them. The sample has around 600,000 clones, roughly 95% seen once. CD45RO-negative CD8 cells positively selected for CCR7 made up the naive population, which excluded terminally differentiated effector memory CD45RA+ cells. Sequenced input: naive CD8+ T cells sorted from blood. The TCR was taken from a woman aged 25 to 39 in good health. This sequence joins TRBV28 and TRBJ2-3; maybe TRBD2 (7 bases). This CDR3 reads CASERGGSSTDTQYF. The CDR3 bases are TGTGCCAGCGAGAGGGGGGGGTCTAGCACAGATACGCAGTATTTT.